This entry describes one TCR beta chain. The sample originates from a study of blood T cell repertoires in COVID-19. Across the whole study: Specimens from acute and convalescent COVID-19 originated in the United States, Italy and Spain. T cells, B-cell-depleted T cells, or PBMCs provided the cDNA or gDNA that served as material.

Authors' data handling: Scientists estimated how many nucleated cells there were by amplifying reference gene primers. The assay was immunoSEQ multiplex PCR, and TCRdb's table has in-frame clones only and misses some. V, J and clone size were drawn from that table, and D and trimming were deduced from the DNA. The sample contains 150,000 or so clones, 90% to 95% of which appear only once. CDR1 and CDR2 from the germline V gene are SGHNT and YYREEE (reference sequence). Between the trimmed V and J ends, which lost 7 bases and 1 base, there was a span of 18 bases. CDR3 length equals 16 residues. This TCR derives from a woman in her fifties or sixties with acute or convalescent COVID-19. The sample was peripheral blood. The rearrangement joins TRBV5-4 to TRBJ2-1; maybe TRBD2 (6 bases). In nucleotides, the CDR3 is TGTGCCAGCGAGATAAAGGCGGGAATGTCCTACAATGAGCAGTTCTTC. Protein product: CASEIKAGMSYNEQFF.